The 13 T cell receptor beta chains given below trace back to one sample, sequenced in a study of cytomegalovirus exposure and HLA in healthy donors. With 60 Vbeta and 13 Jbeta primers, the PCR was carried out. Assay: immunoSEQ multiplex PCR; the TCRdb copy retains only in-frame clones and omits some. The profile shows roughly 100,000 clones, 76% of them singletons. Sequenced input: PBMCs. Receptor source: a man aged 35-49 years in good health and CMV-seropositive.

CDR3: CASSPGGDTQYF. CDR3 coding DNA: TGTGCCAGCAGCCCGGGGGGAGATACGCAGTATTTT. The V and J genes are TRBV11-3 and TRBJ2-3; 7 nucleotides match TRBD2. There are 12 residues in the CDR3. Germline assignment: CDR1 SGHNT and CDR2 YENEEA. After removal of 5 bases from V and 5 bases from J, the junction contained 1 base not matched to a gene.

CDR3 nucleotides: TGTGCCAGCAGCCCGCGACAGAGCCCCTCTGGGGCCAACGTCCTGACTTTC. It encodes CASSPRQSPSGANVLTF. The chain employs TRBV9 and TRBJ2-6; tentative D call: TRBD1 (5 bases). The ends were cut back, 4 bases at V and 0 bases at J, with 14 bases in the middle. This CDR3 is 17 amino acids long. Germline V lookup: CDR1 SGDLS, CDR2 YYNGEE.

The J gene is TRBJ2-7, the V gene TRBV18, with 7 bases fitting TRBD1. The germline CDR1 and CDR2 sequences are KGHSH and LQKENI. The CDR3 has 16 residues. With V trimmed by 2 bases and J by 4 bases, 11 bases remained unmatched. CDR3 loop: CASSPWTGSGFYEQYF. DNA for the CDR3: TGTGCCAGCTCACCATGGACAGGCTCTGGGTTTTACGAGCAGTACTTC.

The chain joins TRBV4-2 to TRBJ2-4; 10 bases map to TRBD2. Germline assignment: CDR1 LGHNA and CDR2 YNFKEQ. V trimming: 0 bases; J trimming: 7 bases; junction bases outside the gene matches: 12. This CDR3 is 18 amino acids long. This CDR3 is CASSQDMSGGASENIQYF. CDR3 nucleotides: TGTGCCAGCAGCCAAGATATGAGCGGGGGGGCATCAGAGAACATTCAGTACTTC.

This clone was seen just once. The genes are TRBV6-4 and TRBJ2-3, with 10 bases fitting TRBD2. V lost 2 bases to trimming and J lost 5 bases; unmatched junction nucleotides: 4. CDR3 length: 15 residues. Germline CDR1 is MRHNA and CDR2 is SNTAGT. The CDR3 loop reads CASSDQAGGQDTQYF. In DNA, the CDR3 is TGTGCCAGCAGTGACCAAGCGGGGGGGCAAGATACGCAGTATTTT.

The chain couples TRBV4-3 to TRBJ2-1, with D tentatively TRBD2 (6 bases). With 1 base removed from V and 2 bases from J, the gap between germline ends came to 18 bases. This CDR3 has 18 amino acids. Germline-derived CDR1 and CDR2 are LGHNA and YSLEER. CDR3 amino acids: CASSQVSPLAGTYNEQFF. CDR3 DNA: TGCGCCAGCAGCCAAGTATCCCCCTTGGCGGGAACCTACAATGAGCAGTTCTTC.

The J gene is TRBJ2-7, the V gene TRBV7-6; 8 bases map to TRBD1. This CDR3 comprises 14 residues. The trim removed 6 bases at V and 2 bases at J, leaving 6 bases unmatched. Germline V lookup: CDR1 SGHVS, CDR2 FNYEAQ. CDR3 nucleotide sequence: TGTGCCAGCAGGAGAGGGACAGGCCCCTACGAGCAGTACTTC. As protein: CASRRGTGPYEQYF.

The J gene is TRBJ1-2, the V gene TRBV6-5, with 9 nucleotides matching TRBD1. Trimming cost V 5 bases and J 9 bases; bases outside gene matches: 7. The CDR3 is 13 amino acids. CDR1 is MNHEY and CDR2 is SVGAGI in the germline V gene. The CDR3 DNA is TGTGCCAGCAGTGCTCCGGGACAGGGTAGCTACACCTTC. Its translation: CASSAPGQGSYTF.

J is TRBJ2-3 and V is TRBV10-1; possibly TRBD1 for D (5 bases). Germline-derived CDR1 and CDR2 are WNHNN and SYGVQD (reference sequence). Trimming took off 2 bases at V and 12 bases at J, with 12 bases between the two ends. This CDR3 has 12 amino acids. The CDR3 bases are TGCGCCAGCAGTGAGGGGTTCCAGGGCCAGTATTTT. Protein product: CASSEGFQGQYF.

The chain is built from TRBV9 and TRBJ2-7; 8 bases match TRBD2. Germline trimming cut 3 bases from V and 3 bases from J; bases unmatched to any gene: 2. CDR1 SGDLS and CDR2 YYNGEE come from the germline V gene. The CDR3 has 13 residues. Here the CDR3 reads CASSAGGDYEQYF. The CDR3 DNA reads TGTGCCAGCAGCGCGGGGGGGGACTACGAGCAGTACTTC.

This clone was counted once. V and J are TRBV10-3 and TRBJ2-3; 11 bases fit TRBD2. Germline lookup yields CDR1 ENHRY and CDR2 SYGVKD. The trim removed 11 bases at V and 6 bases at J, leaving 16 bases unmatched. CDR3 length: 16 residues. CDR3 sequence: CASSSPTSGDLDTQYF. CDR3 coding DNA: TGTGCCTCCAGTTCCCCGACTAGCGGGGATTTGGATACGCAGTATTTT.

The rearrangement uses TRBV27 and TRBJ1-5, with a weak D call TRBD1 (5 bases). Trimming removed 2 bases at V and 3 bases at J, with 8 bases between. The CDR3 is 14 amino acids. CDR1 MNHEY and CDR2 SMNVEV come from the germline V gene (reference sequence). The chain's CDR3 is CASSLRGTNQPQHF. In nucleotides, the CDR3 is TGTGCCAGCAGTTTAAGGGGCACCAATCAGCCCCAGCATTTT.

The gene calls are TRBV19 and TRBJ1-5, with D perhaps matching TRBD1 (6 bases). With 7 bases removed from V and 3 bases from J, the gap between germline ends came to 22 bases. The CDR3 loop spans 17 amino acids. Germline CDR1 LNHDA, CDR2 SQIVND (reference sequence). CDR3 coding DNA: TGTGCCAGTACCCCGCTTGCAGGGGAATATTCCAATCAGCCCCAGCATTTT. Translation gives CASTPLAGEYSNQPQHF.